A selection of T cell receptor beta chains follows, all from one sample in a study of technical replicates of blood from a handful of donors. Here immunoSEQ multiplex PCR was the method, and the copy in TCRdb shows in-frame clones only, minus some. The sample yields 50,000 to 60,000 clones, roughly nine tenths seen once. Source material: PBMCs. The source is a human donor in good health. Some clones in this sample may be carry-over from other donors' samples. Each CDR3 is given with its conserved first and last residue. The D gene is left open where the match is weak. Clone size is stated in some rows and not others, as once, few, many or a class when expanded.

J gene: TRBJ1-4; D gene: .; V gene: TRBV4-3; clone size: .; CDR3 DNA: TGCGCCAGCAGCCAAGATCATTGGAGGGAGACTAATGAAAAACTGTTTTTT; CDR3 protein: CASSQDHWRETNEKLFF
J gene: TRBJ1-4; D gene: TRBD1; V gene: TRBV5-4; clone size: .; CDR3 DNA: TGTGCCAGCAGCTCCCAACAGGGGGCGGATGAAAAACTGTTTTTT; CDR3 protein: CASSSQQGADEKLFF
J gene: TRBJ1-1; D gene: TRBD1; V gene: TRBV11-2; clone size: few; CDR3 DNA: TGTGCCAGCAGTCGGGACAGGGGGCCCACTGAAGCTTTCTTT; CDR3 protein: CASSRDRGPTEAFF
J gene: TRBJ2-7; D gene: TRBD1; V gene: TRBV29-1; clone size: once; CDR3 DNA: TGCAGCGGGAGGGAGACAGGGGGTCACGAGCAGTACTTC; CDR3 protein: CSGRETGGHEQYF
J gene: TRBJ2-7; D gene: .; V gene: TRBV10-2; clone size: .; CDR3 DNA: TGCGCCAGCAGTGAGGTACCCACGATCGGCGAGCAGTACTTC; CDR3 protein: CASSEVPTIGEQYF
J gene: TRBJ2-7; D gene: TRBD2; V gene: TRBV5-8; clone size: once; CDR3 DNA: TGTGCCAGCAGCTTTACTCGACTAGCGAGGTACGAGCAGTACTTC; CDR3 protein: CASSFTRLARYEQYF
J gene: TRBJ2-7; D gene: TRBD2; V gene: TRBV5-1; clone size: once; CDR3 DNA: TGCGCCAGCAGCCCCAGGACTAGCGGGAGCTCCTACGAGCAGTACTTC; CDR3 protein: CASSPRTSGSSYEQYF
J gene: TRBJ2-6; D gene: .; V gene: TRBV15; clone size: .; CDR3 DNA: TGTGCCACCAGCAGATCGACAGACTCTGGGGCCAACGTCCTGACTTTC; CDR3 protein: CATSRSTDSGANVLTF
J gene: TRBJ1-6; D gene: .; V gene: TRBV19; clone size: once; CDR3 DNA: TGTGCCAGTAGTATCAGGGGCGGTTCACCCCTCCACTTT; CDR3 protein: CASSIRGGSPLHF
J gene: TRBJ2-1; D gene: .; V gene: TRBV6-5; clone size: .; CDR3 DNA: TGTGCCAGCAGTTACTCAGCAGGAAACAATGAGCAGTTCTTC; CDR3 protein: CASSYSAGNNEQFF
J gene: TRBJ2-5; D gene: .; V gene: TRBV29-1; clone size: .; CDR3 DNA: TGCAGCGTTGTCCACACAACTAGGGAGACCCAGTACTTC; CDR3 protein: CSVVHTTRETQYF
J gene: TRBJ1-1; D gene: .; V gene: TRBV30; clone size: .; CDR3 DNA: TGTGCCTGGAGTGTGCGGGGTTCGACCACTGAAGCTTTCTTT; CDR3 protein: CAWSVRGSTTEAFF
J gene: TRBJ2-1; D gene: TRBD1; V gene: TRBV5-1; clone size: .; CDR3 DNA: TGCGCCAGCAGCGGAGGGTGGACAGGGGATACCGTTGAGCAGTTCTTC; CDR3 protein: CASSGGWTGDTVEQFF
J gene: TRBJ2-1; D gene: TRBD2; V gene: TRBV7-2; clone size: once; CDR3 DNA: TGTGCCAGCAGCCGGGATGGACTAGCGGGAGTGAATGAGCAGTTCTTC; CDR3 protein: CASSRDGLAGVNEQFF
J gene: TRBJ1-1; D gene: .; V gene: TRBV4-1; clone size: few; CDR3 DNA: TGCGCCAGCAGCCAAGGGAGGGTGGGAGACACTGAAGCTTTCTTT; CDR3 protein: CASSQGRVGDTEAFF
J gene: TRBJ1-5; D gene: .; V gene: TRBV5-6; clone size: .; CDR3 DNA: TGTGCCAGCAGCTTGGGGCCAAAATATAGCAATCAGCCCCAGCATTTT; CDR3 protein: CASSLGPKYSNQPQHF
J gene: TRBJ1-2; D gene: TRBD1; V gene: TRBV29-1; clone size: once; CDR3 DNA: TGCAGCGTACAGGGGGGGGCTAACTATGGCTACACCTTC; CDR3 protein: CSVQGGANYGYTF
J gene: TRBJ1-4; D gene: TRBD1; V gene: TRBV27; clone size: .; CDR3 DNA: TGTGCCAGCAGTCCGCGGGACAGGGGGCGAATCTCAACTAATGAAAAACTGTTTTTT; CDR3 protein: CASSPRDRGRISTNEKLFF
J gene: TRBJ2-2; D gene: .; V gene: TRBV28; clone size: .; CDR3 DNA: TGTGCCAGCAGTACCGAACTCGGGACCGGGGAGCTGTTTTTT; CDR3 protein: CASSTELGTGELFF
J gene: TRBJ2-1; D gene: TRBD1; V gene: TRBV7-6; clone size: .; CDR3 DNA: TGTGCCAGCAGTCCAGTCCGGGACAGGGCTTACAATGAGCAGTTCTTC; CDR3 protein: CASSPVRDRAYNEQFF
J gene: TRBJ2-3; D gene: TRBD2; V gene: TRBV25-1; clone size: .; CDR3 DNA: TGTGCCAGCCGGGGGGGACCGCAACAAGATACGCAGTATTTT; CDR3 protein: CASRGGPQQDTQYF
J gene: TRBJ1-1; D gene: .; V gene: TRBV27; clone size: .; CDR3 DNA: TGTGCCAGCACCTCGGTGAAGCAGGGCACTGAAGCTTTCTTT; CDR3 protein: CASTSVKQGTEAFF
J gene: TRBJ2-7; D gene: TRBD2; V gene: TRBV6-5; clone size: .; CDR3 DNA: TGTGCCAGCAGTTACTCGTCTGCGGGGGCCTACGAGCAGTACTTC; CDR3 protein: CASSYSSAGAYEQYF
J gene: TRBJ1-1; D gene: .; V gene: TRBV29-1; clone size: .; CDR3 DNA: TGCAGCGTTGAAGTTGGGCAGATCAACACTGAAGCTTTCTTT; CDR3 protein: CSVEVGQINTEAFF
J gene: TRBJ1-1; D gene: .; V gene: TRBV29-1; clone size: .; CDR3 DNA: TGCAGCGTTGCCTACAGGGTTGAAGAAGGGGTGAGGGCTTTCTTT; CDR3 protein: CSVAYRVEEGVRAFF
J gene: TRBJ1-1; D gene: .; V gene: TRBV7-3; clone size: .; CDR3 DNA: TGTGCCAGCAGCTTATCAGGCCTGAACACTGAAGCTTTCTTT; CDR3 protein: CASSLSGLNTEAFF
J gene: TRBJ2-7; D gene: TRBD2; V gene: TRBV29-1; clone size: .; CDR3 DNA: TGCAGCGCTAGTATAGCGGGACCCTCTCGGGACGAGCAGTACTTC; CDR3 protein: CSASIAGPSRDEQYF
J gene: TRBJ2-1; D gene: .; V gene: TRBV29-1; clone size: .; CDR3 DNA: TGCAGCTCCCAACTAGGCTCCTACAATGAGCAGTTCTTC; CDR3 protein: CSSQLGSYNEQFF
J gene: TRBJ1-1; D gene: .; V gene: TRBV6-6; clone size: .; CDR3 DNA: TGTGCCAGCATAAACTTGGGGGGAGGTCACACTGAAGCTTTCTTT; CDR3 protein: CASINLGGGHTEAFF
J gene: TRBJ1-1; D gene: TRBD1; V gene: TRBV6-5; clone size: .; CDR3 DNA: TGTGCCAGCAGTTACTCGTACAGGGGGAACACTGAAGCTTTCTTT; CDR3 protein: CASSYSYRGNTEAFF
J gene: TRBJ2-7; D gene: TRBD1; V gene: TRBV4-3; clone size: many; CDR3 DNA: TGCGCCAGCAGCCCGGACAGGGCTGGGGGATACGAGCAGTACTTC; CDR3 protein: CASSPDRAGGYEQYF
J gene: TRBJ1-4; D gene: .; V gene: TRBV7-8; clone size: .; CDR3 DNA: TGTGCCAGCAGCCCCAGGGAAGACCGTGAAAAACTGTTTTTT; CDR3 protein: CASSPREDREKLFF
J gene: TRBJ1-6; D gene: .; V gene: TRBV5-8; clone size: .; CDR3 DNA: TGTGCCAGCAGGCGGGAAAGGAATTCACCCCTCCACTTT; CDR3 protein: CASRRERNSPLHF